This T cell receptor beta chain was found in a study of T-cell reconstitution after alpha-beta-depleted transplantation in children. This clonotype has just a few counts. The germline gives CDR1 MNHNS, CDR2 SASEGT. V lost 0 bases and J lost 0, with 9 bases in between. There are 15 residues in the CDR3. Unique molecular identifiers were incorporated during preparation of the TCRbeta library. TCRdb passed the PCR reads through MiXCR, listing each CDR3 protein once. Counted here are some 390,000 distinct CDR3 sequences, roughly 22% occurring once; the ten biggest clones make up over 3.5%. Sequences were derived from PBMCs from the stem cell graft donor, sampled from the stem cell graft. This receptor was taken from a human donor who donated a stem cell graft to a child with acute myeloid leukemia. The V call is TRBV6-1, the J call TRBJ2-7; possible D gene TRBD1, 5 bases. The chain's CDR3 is CASSEATDSSYEQYF. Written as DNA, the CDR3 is TGTGCCAGCAGTGAAGCGACAGACAGCTCCTACGAGCAGTACTTC.